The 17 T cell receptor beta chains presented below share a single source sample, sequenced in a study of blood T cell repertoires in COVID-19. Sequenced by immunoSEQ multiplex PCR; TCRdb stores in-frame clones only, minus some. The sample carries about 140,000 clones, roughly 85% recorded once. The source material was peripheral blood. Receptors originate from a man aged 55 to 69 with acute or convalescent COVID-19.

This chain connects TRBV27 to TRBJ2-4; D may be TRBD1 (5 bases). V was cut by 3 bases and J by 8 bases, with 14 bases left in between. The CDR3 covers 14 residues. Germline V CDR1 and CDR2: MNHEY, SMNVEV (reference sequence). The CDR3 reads CASSLAAGWHIQYF. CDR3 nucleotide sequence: TGTGCCAGCAGTTTGGCGGCAGGGTGGCACATTCAGTACTTC.

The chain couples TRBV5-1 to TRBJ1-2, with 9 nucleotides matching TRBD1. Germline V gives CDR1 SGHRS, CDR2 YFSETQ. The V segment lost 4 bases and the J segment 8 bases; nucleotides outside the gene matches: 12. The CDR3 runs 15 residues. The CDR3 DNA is TGCGCCAGCAGCCCACCGGGACAGGGTGGATTGGGCTACACCTTC. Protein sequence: CASSPPGQGGLGYTF.

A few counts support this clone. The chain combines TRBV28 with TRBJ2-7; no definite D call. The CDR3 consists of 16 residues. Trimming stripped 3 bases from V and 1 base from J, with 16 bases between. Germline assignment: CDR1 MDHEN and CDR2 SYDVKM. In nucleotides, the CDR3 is TGTGCCAGCAGTTTGTTTGAACTCAAACTGTCCTACGAGCAGTACTTC. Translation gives CASSLFELKLSYEQYF.

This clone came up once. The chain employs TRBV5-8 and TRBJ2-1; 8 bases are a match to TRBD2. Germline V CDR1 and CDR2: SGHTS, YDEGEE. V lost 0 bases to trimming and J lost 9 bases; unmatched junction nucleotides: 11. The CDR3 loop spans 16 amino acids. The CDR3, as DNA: TGTGCCAGCAGCTTGGCGGGACTAGAATTGAGGACTGAGCAGTTCTTC. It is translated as CASSLAGLELRTEQFF.

The CDR3 DNA sequence: TGTGCCAGCAGCCAAGGAGGGGGGGCGTACAATGAGCAGTTCTTC. Protein sequence: CASSQGGGAYNEQFF. The V gene is TRBV3-1 (or the pseudogene TRBV3-2), the J gene TRBJ2-1; D might be TRBD2 (7 bases). Germline V lookup: CDR1 LGHDT, CDR2 YNNKEL (reference sequence). This CDR3 spans 15 amino acids. V was cut by 1 base and J by 4 bases, with 11 bases left in between.

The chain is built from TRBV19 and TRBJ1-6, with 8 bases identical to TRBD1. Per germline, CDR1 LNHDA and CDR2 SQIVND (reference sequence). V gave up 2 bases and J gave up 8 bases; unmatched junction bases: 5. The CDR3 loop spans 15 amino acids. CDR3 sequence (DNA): TGTGCCAGTAGTATATCGCAGGGGGCCTATTCACCCCTCCACTTT. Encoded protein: CASSISQGAYSPLHF.

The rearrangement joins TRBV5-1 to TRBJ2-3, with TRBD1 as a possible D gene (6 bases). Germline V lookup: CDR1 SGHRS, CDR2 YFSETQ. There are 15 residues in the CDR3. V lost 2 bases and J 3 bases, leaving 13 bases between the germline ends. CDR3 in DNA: TGCGCCAGCAGCTTAGGTAGCAGGGGAACAGATACGCAGTATTTT. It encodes CASSLGSRGTDTQYF.

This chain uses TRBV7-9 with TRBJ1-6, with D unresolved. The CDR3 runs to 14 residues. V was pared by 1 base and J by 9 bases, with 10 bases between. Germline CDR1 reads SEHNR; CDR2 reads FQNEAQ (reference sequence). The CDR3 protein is CASSLDSKGSPLHF. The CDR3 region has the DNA TGTGCCAGCAGCTTAGACAGTAAAGGTTCACCCCTCCACTTT.

The CDR3 bases are TGTGCCTGGAGTGCGGACTTCTATGGCTACACCTTC. It encodes CAWSADFYGYTF. The chain employs TRBV30 and TRBJ1-2; D call uncertain. Germline lookup yields CDR1 GTSNPN and CDR2 SVGIG (reference sequence). V shed 1 base and J shed 4 bases, with 7 bases lying between them. The CDR3 loop spans 12 amino acids.

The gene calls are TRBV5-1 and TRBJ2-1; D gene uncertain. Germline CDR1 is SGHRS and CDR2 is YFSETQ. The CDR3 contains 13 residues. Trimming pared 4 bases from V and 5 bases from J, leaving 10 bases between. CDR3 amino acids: CASSLQADNEQFF. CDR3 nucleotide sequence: TGCGCCAGCAGCCTGCAGGCCGACAATGAGCAGTTCTTC.

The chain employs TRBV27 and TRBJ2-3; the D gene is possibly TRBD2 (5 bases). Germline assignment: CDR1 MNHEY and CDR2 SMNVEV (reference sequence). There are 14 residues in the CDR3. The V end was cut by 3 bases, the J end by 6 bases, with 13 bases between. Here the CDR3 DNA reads TGTGCCAGCAGTTTGAGGGCCAGCGTCGATACGCAGTATTTT. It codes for CASSLRASVDTQYF.

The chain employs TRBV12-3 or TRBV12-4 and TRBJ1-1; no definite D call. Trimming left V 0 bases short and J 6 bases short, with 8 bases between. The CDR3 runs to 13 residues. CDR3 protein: CASSLAHLAEAFF. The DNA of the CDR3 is TGTGCCAGCAGTTTAGCGCATCTAGCTGAAGCTTTCTTT.

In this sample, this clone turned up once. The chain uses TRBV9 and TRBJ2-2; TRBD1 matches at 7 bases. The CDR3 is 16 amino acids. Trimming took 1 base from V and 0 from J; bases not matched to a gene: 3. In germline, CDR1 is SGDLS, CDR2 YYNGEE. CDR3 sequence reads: CASSVSQGTNTGELFF. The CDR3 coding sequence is TGTGCCAGCAGCGTATCACAGGGGACGAACACCGGGGAGCTGTTTTTT.

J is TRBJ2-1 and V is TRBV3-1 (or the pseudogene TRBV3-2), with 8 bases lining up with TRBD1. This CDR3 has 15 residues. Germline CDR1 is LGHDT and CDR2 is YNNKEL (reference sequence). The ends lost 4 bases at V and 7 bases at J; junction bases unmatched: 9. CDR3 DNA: TGTGCCAGCAGCCTCGGACAGGGTATCCCGAATGAGCAGTTCTTC. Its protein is CASSLGQGIPNEQFF.

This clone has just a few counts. The CDR3 here is CASSQGALETQYF. CDR3 nucleotides: TGTGCCAGCAGTCAGGGGGCCCTTGAGACCCAGTACTTC. The chain employs TRBV6-5 and TRBJ2-5, with 8 bases lining up with TRBD1. This CDR3 is built from 13 residues. The germline CDR1 and CDR2 sequences are MNHEY and SVGAGI. V lost 5 bases to trimming and J lost 5 bases; unmatched junction nucleotides: 4.

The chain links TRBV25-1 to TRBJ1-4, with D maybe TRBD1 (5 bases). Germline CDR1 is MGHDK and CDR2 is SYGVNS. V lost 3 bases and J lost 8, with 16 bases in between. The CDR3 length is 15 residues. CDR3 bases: TGTGCCAGCAGTGACTTGGGGGGAGGAGACGAAAAACTGTTTTTT. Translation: CASSDLGGGDEKLFF.

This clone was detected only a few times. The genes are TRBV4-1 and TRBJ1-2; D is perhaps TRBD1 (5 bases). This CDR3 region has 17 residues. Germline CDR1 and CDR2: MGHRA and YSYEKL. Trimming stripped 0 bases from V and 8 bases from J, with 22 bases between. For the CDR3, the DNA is TGCGCCAGCAGCCAAGACGACAGAACAGCCGCCGCGTCAGGCTACACCTTC. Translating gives CASSQDDRTAAASGYTF.